The 20 T cell receptor beta chains reported below all come from one sample, sequenced in a study of T cell responses to AZD1222 COVID-19 vaccine. The assay was immunoSEQ multiplex PCR, and TCRdb's table has in-frame clones only and misses some. The repertoire consists of 25,000 or so clones, with around 87% occurring once and the leading ten covering around a third. The specimen was peripheral blood, collected 28 days after the second AZD1222 dose. The receptors shown here come from an adult who received the AZD1222 COVID-19 vaccine.

CDR3 loop: CSARQETQYF. As DNA, the CDR3 is TGCAGTGCTCGTCAGGAGACCCAGTACTTC. V gene TRBV20-1 combines with J gene TRBJ2-5; the D is unclear. Germline values: CDR1 DFQATT, CDR2 SNEGSKA (reference sequence). The CDR3 contains 10 residues. Trimming took 5 bases from V and 5 from J, leaving 6 bases between them.

The genes are TRBV7-2 and TRBJ2-7, with D perhaps matching TRBD2 (6 bases). V gave up 2 bases and J gave up 2 bases, with 13 bases separating them. The germline V gene encodes CDR1 SGHTA and CDR2 FQGNSA. This CDR3 has 15 amino acids. The CDR3 spells CASSLSGSGTYEQYF. CDR3 nucleotides: TGTGCCAGCAGCTTAAGCGGTAGCGGCACCTACGAGCAGTACTTC.

V and J are TRBV2 and TRBJ2-7; 9 bases align to TRBD1. Germline V CDR1 and CDR2: SNHLY, FYNNEI. This CDR3 is built from 15 residues. The V and J ends lost 5 bases and 4 bases, in that order; junction bases with no gene match: 9. CDR3 in amino acids: CASSHKGTGPYEQYF. The CDR3 region has the DNA TGTGCCAGCAGTCACAAGGGGACAGGGCCGTACGAGCAGTACTTC.

This chain connects TRBV28 to TRBJ2-2; D is possibly TRBD1 (5 bases). CDR1 is MDHEN and CDR2 is SYDVKM in the germline V gene. V lost 5 bases and J lost 4, with 8 bases in between. The CDR3 spans 13 residues. The CDR3 region is CASSDSLTGELFF. CDR3 sequence (DNA): TGTGCCAGCAGTGACAGCCTCACCGGGGAGCTGTTTTTT.

This chain links TRBV28 with TRBJ1-5; 9 bases fit TRBD1. This CDR3 has 15 amino acids. Germline V gene data show CDR1 as MDHEN and CDR2 as SYDVKM. J gave up 5 bases and V 6 bases, and 8 bases lay outside the gene matches. CDR3 nucleotides: TGTGCCAGCAGCGGGGGGGGACAGGGCTATCAGCCCCAGCATTTT. Translating gives CASSGGGQGYQPQHF. Variable domain in full (rest from reference TRBV28 and TRBJ1-5): DVKVTQSSRYLVKRTGEKVFLECVQDMDHENMFWYRQDPGLGLRLIYFSYDVKMKEKGDIPEGYSVSREKKERFSLILESASTNQTSMYLCASSGGGQGYQPQHFGDGTRLSIL.

This chain links TRBV28 with TRBJ2-1, with D maybe TRBD2 (5 bases). This CDR3 region has 15 residues. Trimming stripped 5 bases from V and 0 bases from J, with 11 bases between. Germline CDR1 is MDHEN and CDR2 is SYDVKM. The CDR3 sequence is CASSRTAPSYNEQFF. DNA for the CDR3: TGTGCCAGCAGTAGGACTGCGCCCTCCTACAATGAGCAGTTCTTC.

The chain links TRBV5-5 to TRBJ1-1; unclear D gene. The CDR3 extends over 13 amino acids. CDR1 and CDR2 (germline): SGHKS, YYEKEE (reference sequence). V was clipped by 0 bases and J by 6 bases, with 9 bases between them. The CDR3 spells CASSLVPGPEAFF. In DNA, the CDR3 is TGTGCCAGCAGCTTGGTACCTGGACCTGAAGCTTTCTTT.

This chain uses TRBV23-1 with TRBJ1-1, with 7 bases lining up with TRBD1. TRBV23-1 is annotated as an ORF whose role is uncertain. With 1 base clipped from V and 1 base from J, the junction kept 9 bases outside the gene matches. This CDR3 comprises 17 residues. The CDR3 sequence: CASSQLGPGTENTEAFF. CDR3 sequence (DNA): TGCGCCAGCAGTCAATTAGGACCCGGGACAGAGAACACTGAAGCTTTCTTT.

J is TRBJ1-1 and V is TRBV29-1; 9 bases line up with TRBD1. Per the germline V gene, CDR1 is SQVTM and CDR2 is ANQGSEA. With 4 bases clipped from V and 2 bases from J, the junction kept 8 bases outside the gene matches. CDR3 length: 15 amino acids. In DNA, the CDR3 is TGCAGCGTTGTGGGAGCGGGACAGGGCAACACTGAAGCTTTCTTT. This gives the protein CSVVGAGQGNTEAFF.

This clone was counted only a few times. This rearrangement joins TRBV4-3 to TRBJ1-2, with D possibly being TRBD1 (6 bases). Trimming took 1 base from V and 8 from J, leaving 17 bases between them. Per the germline V gene, CDR1 is LGHNA and CDR2 is YSLEER. This CDR3 contains 15 residues. This CDR3 is CASSQVGGSFSGYTF. In nucleotides, the CDR3 is TGCGCCAGCAGCCAAGTGGGGGGCAGTTTTTCCGGCTACACCTTC.

This chain connects TRBV6-5 to TRBJ1-5; D is possibly TRBD1 (5 bases). Germline V lookup: CDR1 MNHEY, CDR2 SVGAGI. CDR3 size: 13 residues. Trimming pared 7 bases from V and 7 bases from J, leaving 14 bases between. CDR3 sequence reads: CASILQGLQPQHF. CDR3 in DNA: TGTGCCAGCATCCTTCAGGGACTACAGCCCCAGCATTTT.

CDR3 nucleotides: TGTGCCAGCAGCTTAACGGCAGGGGCCCGAGGGTCACCCCTCCACTTT. Encoded protein: CASSLTAGARGSPLHF. The V gene is TRBV7-9, the J gene TRBJ1-6; tentative D call: TRBD1 (6 bases). Germline CDR1 SEHNR, CDR2 FQNEAQ (reference sequence). This CDR3 region has 16 residues. Trimming removed 2 bases from V and 10 bases from J, with 18 bases in between.

This chain uses TRBV3-1 (or the pseudogene TRBV3-2) with TRBJ2-7; 8 nucleotides line up with TRBD1. V lost 0 bases and J lost 2; bases outside the gene matches: 6. From germline, CDR1 is LGHDT and CDR2 YNNKEL (reference sequence). This CDR3 has 16 amino acids. CDR3 sequence reads: CASSQDTGQGTYEQYF. DNA for the CDR3: TGTGCCAGCAGCCAAGATACCGGACAGGGTACCTACGAGCAGTACTTC.

V and J are TRBV9 and TRBJ1-2; D remains unclear. The CDR3 sequence is 13 residues long. V gave up 6 bases and J gave up 8 bases, with 17 bases separating them. The V gene's germline CDR1 is SGDLS and CDR2 YYNGEE. CDR3 protein: CASNPMGRVGYTF. CDR3 bases: TGTGCCAGCAACCCGATGGGGAGAGTGGGCTACACCTTC.

The genes are TRBV19 and TRBJ1-2, with a tentative D call TRBD1 (5 bases). The CDR3 has 14 residues. CDR1 and CDR2 (germline): LNHDA, SQIVND (reference sequence). Deletions cut 3 bases from V and 7 bases from J, with 15 bases between. The CDR3 DNA follows: TGTGCCAGTAGTATTCCGGGGCGGACGGGTGGCTACACCTTC. It encodes CASSIPGRTGGYTF.

This clone came up a few times. This chain links TRBV7-6 with TRBJ1-3; the D is unclear. Germline loops: CDR1 SGHVS, CDR2 FNYEAQ. The CDR3 sequence is 16 residues long. V was cut by 4 bases and J by 0 bases, with 13 bases left in between. CDR3 coding DNA: TGTGCCAGCAGCTATCAGCGTCCTCCCTCTGGAAACACCATATATTTT. It yields the protein CASSYQRPPSGNTIYF.

This clone appeared a few times. The chain is built from TRBV6-2 or TRBV6-3 and TRBJ1-5; D is perhaps TRBD1 (5 bases). This CDR3 is built from 16 residues. Trimming took 4 bases from V and 10 from J, leaving 23 bases between them. Germline CDR1 reads MNHEY; CDR2 reads SVGEGT. This CDR3 is CASSFSGRRRSDPQHF. The CDR3 DNA reads as TGTGCCAGCAGTTTCTCGGGACGGCGGAGGAGTGACCCCCAGCATTTT.

The chain recombines TRBV11-2 with TRBJ2-7, with D possibly being TRBD1 (6 bases). The CDR3 has 14 residues. Germline V gives CDR1 SGHAT, CDR2 FQNNGV. V lost 3 bases, J lost 1 base, and 10 bases lay in between. The DNA for the CDR3 is TGTGCCAGCAGCTTCGGGGACAATTCCTACGAGCAGTACTTC. Translated: CASSFGDNSYEQYF.

The gene calls are TRBV28 and TRBJ1-1; D ambiguous. Trimming took off 5 bases at V and 0 bases at J, with 7 bases between the two ends. CDR3 size: 13 residues. Germline CDR1 is MDHEN and CDR2 is SYDVKM. CDR3 loop: CASSTSMNTEAFF. CDR3 in DNA: TGTGCCAGCAGTACCAGCATGAACACTGAAGCTTTCTTT.

The genes are TRBV6-2 or TRBV6-3 and TRBJ2-7; TRBD2 agrees at 8 bases. Germline-derived CDR1 and CDR2 are MNHEY and SVGEGT. The CDR3 extends over 14 amino acids. V shed 6 bases and J 2 bases; nucleotides not matched to a gene: 6. The CDR3 spells CASSRAGVPYEQYF. The CDR3 bases are TGTGCCAGCAGCCGAGCGGGAGTTCCCTACGAGCAGTACTTC.